This TCR beta chain was profiled in a study of shared clonotypes between healthy human individuals (dated by TCRdb to 2018 to 2021). Broadly, across the study: A few men and a couple of women, aged 18 to 49 years, made up the cohort. For each donor, CD4 naive and CD4 memory were each given three plates, CD8 naive was given two plates, and CD8 memory was given one plate. The study deeply sequenced blood TCR repertoires of about 5 healthy adults to estimate repertoire size and the extent of clonotype sharing between individuals. To increase sequencing depth and limit assay-specific biases, TCR repertoire library preparation and sequencing were carried out by different laboratories using diverse techniques. Per donor, leukapheresis produced somewhere between about 0.85 and 8.9 billion PBMCs. Points the paper makes about the study in general: Based on pairwise subsampling, the degree of clonotype sharing among donors was expected to be affected by sequencing depth. Even with the large sequencing depth, rarefaction of the sorted-subset datasets indicated that sequencing was incomplete. Clonotypes shared by all four sorted-subset donors showed higher generation probabilities than non-shared clonotypes. The genetic and exposure-history diversity represented was limited by the small number of donors. Sharing across several donors was observed for about 4.8% of naive CD4, about 4% of naive CD8, around 2.5% of memory CD4, and roughly 0.43% of memory CD8 clonotypes. Naive subsets generally had larger estimated clonotype richness than memory subsets did. Sampling was limited to blood, and TCR repertoires in tissue likely differ from TCR repertoires in blood.

Using the deep immunoSEQ assay, TCR CDR3 regions were amplified from genomic DNA by multiplex PCR. Extracted genomic DNA from each cell subset was distributed evenly across all wells of several immunoSEQ 96-well plates, and each plate was treated as a replicate. For sorted subsets, each replicate PCR was loaded with 150 to 250 ng genomic DNA, equivalent to some 27,000 T cell genomes. Purified libraries were measured with a Qubit 3.0 fluorometer, size-checked on a Bioanalyzer 2100, and measured again with the KAPA Library Quantification kit. Every immunoSEQ 96-well plate was sequenced on a separate single-read 150-cycle Illumina NextSeq 550 flow cell. The paper's data handling went like this. Because the immunoSEQ output included only junctional sequences and no quality scores, the filtering could not be the same as the filtering used for full-length reads. To assign V/J genes and CDR3, sequences were annotated using PyIR, a Python wrapper for IgBLAST v1.9, with IMGT germline references. Reads were removed for weak V/J assignments (E-value above 1e-6), missing CDR3, stop codons, out-of-frame junctions, or ambiguous translated residues. A V3J clonotype was defined by an identical inferred V gene, J gene, and CDR3 amino acid sequence. Percentage overlap between repertoires was calculated by dividing the number of shared unique clonotypes by the size of the smaller repertoire. Richness of each repertoire was evaluated using RTK rarefaction, the Chao1 estimator, and Recon v2.1 estimates of unobserved clonotypes. OLGA was used to compute generation probabilities for all TCRbeta clonotypes that the gDNA method yielded from a handful of donors. What TCRdb holds here is the immuneACCESS table cut down to in-frame rearrangements. Part of the clones is not present; checked against another copy, under half of the missing clones reflect an unresolved V gene, and the others are unexplained. V, J and clone size reflect that table, while D and trimming were determined from the DNA. The sample includes approximately 2.3 million clones, with about 92% observed a single time. Around 0.4% of the sample is in the top ten clones.

This clone was picked up a small number of times. Its cognate antigen has yet to be identified. No base-level quality is on record; no much larger clone is a single base apart. The donors were healthy, HIV-negative adults with no recently reported acute infections or vaccinations. All donors were Caucasian adults living in Nashville, Tennessee, USA. Magnetic negative selection was used to enrich CD4+ T cells, after which naive cells were positively selected on CD45RA and the negative fraction became the memory subset. Blood was collected by leukapheresis, and PBMCs were isolated by Ficoll-Histopaque density gradient centrifugation and then cryopreserved in liquid nitrogen vapor phase. Purity and quantity of every magnetically sorted T cell population were checked by analytical flow cytometry. Genomic DNA was isolated from each sorted fraction and quantified by UV absorbance on a Nanodrop 2000c. Measured from the cysteine to the phenylalanine, the CDR3 is 13 residues long. The sequence is cut down to CDR3 DNA, 39 bases in frame from base 1. V drops 0 bases and J drops 0 bases, leaving 5 bases in between. Per the germline V gene (reference sequence), GTSNPN is the CDR1 and SVGIG is the CDR2.

This clonotype originated in a man aged 18 to 29 in good health. Some clones in this sample may be carry-over from other donors' samples. Recombination linked TRBV30 to TRBJ1-1; no D gene call is confident. The sample comprised naive CD4+ T cells from PBMCs. Interpreted using the paper, the cell subset or site label stands for: CD45RA+ positively selected. The DNA sequence reads TGTGCCTGGAGTGTAGCGATGAACACTGAAGCTTTCTTT. Its amino acids are CAWSVAMNTEAFF.